This passage covers 22 T cell receptor beta chains from one sample sequenced in a study of blood T cell repertoires in COVID-19 (dated by TCRdb to the early 2020s). The receptor library was made with the immunoSEQ multiplex PCR assay. Drawn from immuneACCESS, this table holds only the in-frame rearrangements with V and J called that TCRdb kept. Clones are partly lost; checked studies trace under half to an unresolved V gene and leave the rest unexplained. In all, the sample holds fewer than 350,000 clones, and approximately 86% of those were seen once. Around 4.2% of the sample is held by the ten biggest clonotypes. Sequencing input: peripheral blood. The receptors originated from a woman in her fifties or sixties with active or convalescent COVID-19.

V is TRBV19 and J is TRBJ1-5; 10 nucleotides agree with TRBD1. The germline V gene encodes CDR1 LNHDA and CDR2 SQIVND (reference sequence). Losses at the gene ends were 3 bases for V and 7 bases for J; bases not matched to a gene: 9. The CDR3 covers 16 residues. CDR3 in amino acids: CASSILGQGVGQPQHF. CDR3 bases: TGTGCCAGTAGTATTTTAGGACAGGGGGTAGGACAGCCCCAGCATTTT.

The chain joins TRBV9 to TRBJ1-1; TRBD1 might be the D (5 bases). The CDR3 spans 13 residues. Germline CDR1 is SGDLS and CDR2 is YYNGEE. V lost 6 bases to trimming and J lost 4 bases, with 13 bases between them. The CDR3 bases are TGTGCCAGCACCCCTACGGGGGGCACTGAAGCTTTCTTT. Amino acids: CASTPTGGTEAFF.

CDR3 DNA: TGTGCCACCAGCAGAAACAGGGGGCTTGGAAACACCATATATTTT. Residues: CATSRNRGLGNTIYF. The chain combines TRBV15 with TRBJ1-3; 9 bases match TRBD1. From germline, CDR1 is LNHNV and CDR2 YYDKDF (reference sequence). Unmatched junction bases numbered 2, after V lost 2 bases and J lost 3 bases. The CDR3 has 15 residues. Supplemented by reference TRBV15 and TRBJ1-3, the full variable domain reads DAMVIQNPRYQVTQFGKPVTLSCSQTLNHNVMYWYQQKSSQAPKLLFHYYDKDFNNEADTPDNFQSRRPNTSFCFLDIRSPGLGDTAMYLCATSRNRGLGNTIYFGEGSWLTVV.

The chain links TRBV2 to TRBJ1-1; D is undetermined. The CDR3 is 18 amino acids. Trimming removed 4 bases at V and 3 bases at J, with 24 bases between. CDR1 is SNHLY, CDR2 FYNNEI, per germline. CDR3 nucleotide sequence: TGTGCCAGCAGTGCCCGACGGAGTAGGTCTATTTTGGACACTGAAGCTTTCTTT. This translates into CASSARRSRSILDTEAFF.

The rearrangement links TRBV30 to TRBJ2-3; D ambiguous. Looked up from germline, CDR1 is GTSNPN and CDR2 is SVGIG (reference sequence). V was trimmed by 4 bases and J by 5 bases, leaving 4 bases between them. The CDR3 runs 10 residues. In DNA, the CDR3 is TGTGCCTGGACCGGAGATACGCAGTATTTT. Amino acids: CAWTGDTQYF.

This clone was counted a single time. This chain links TRBV28 with TRBJ1-2; D remains unclear. V was trimmed by 6 bases and J by 8 bases, leaving 16 bases between them. CDR3 length equals 13 residues. Looked up from germline, CDR1 is MDHEN and CDR2 is SYDVKM. Here the CDR3 DNA reads TGTGCCAGCAGCCTTCTCGGGAGGGTAGGCTACACCTTC. Translation gives CASSLLGRVGYTF.

This rearrangement joins TRBV7-9 to TRBJ2-5, with 10 bases that match TRBD2. CDR1 SEHNR and CDR2 FQNEAQ come from the germline V gene (reference sequence). The CDR3 is made up of 16 amino acids. V lost 4 bases and J lost 5; bases outside the gene matches: 10. CDR3 bases: TGTGCCAGCAGCTCAGAGCTAGCGGGAGTTTGGGAGACCCAGTACTTC. It encodes CASSSELAGVWETQYF.

V usage is TRBV5-1 and J usage is TRBJ2-5; 7 bases agree with TRBD1. The germline V gene has CDR1 SGHRS and CDR2 YFSETQ. The length of the CDR3 is 15 residues. Germline trimming cut 0 bases from V and 5 bases from J; bases unmatched to any gene: 7. CDR3 sequence: CASSLAGTDSETQYF. In DNA form, the CDR3 reads TGCGCCAGCAGCTTGGCCGGGACAGATTCTGAGACCCAGTACTTC.

The V call is TRBV27, the J call TRBJ2-1, with TRBD2 as a possible D gene (6 bases). The CDR3 sequence is 14 residues long. From germline, CDR1 is MNHEY and CDR2 SMNVEV (reference sequence). V was clipped by 4 bases and J by 8 bases, with 15 bases between them. In DNA form, the CDR3 reads TGTGCCAGCAGTTGGGGGGAGTGGGGGGATGAGCAGTTCTTC. Its translation: CASSWGEWGDEQFF.

The chain joins TRBV19 to TRBJ1-4; D might be TRBD1 (5 bases). The CDR3 has 15 amino acids. V dropped 3 bases and J dropped 8 bases, with 16 bases sitting between them. The V gene's germline CDR1 is LNHDA and CDR2 SQIVND (reference sequence). The chain's CDR3 is CASSMMPPGLEKLFF. CDR3 nucleotides: TGTGCCAGTAGTATGATGCCACCGGGACTAGAAAAACTGTTTTTT.

The V gene is TRBV13, the J gene TRBJ2-1, with TRBD2 identical over 9 bases. The CDR3 spans 16 residues. Germline CDR1 is PRHDT and CDR2 is FYEKMQ (reference sequence). With V trimmed by 5 bases and J by 5 bases, 10 bases remained unmatched. The CDR3 DNA is TGTGCCAGCAGCCTGCGGGGACTAGCACAGAACAATGAGCAGTTCTTC. Amino acid sequence: CASSLRGLAQNNEQFF.

This clone showed up just once. This chain uses TRBV11-3 with TRBJ2-3, with 9 bases that match TRBD2. Losses at the gene ends were 3 bases for V and 4 bases for J; bases not matched to a gene: 11. The germline V gene has CDR1 SGHNT and CDR2 YENEEA. The length of the CDR3 is 17 residues. CDR3: CASSFGSGGGAADTQYF. The DNA of the CDR3 is TGTGCCAGCAGCTTTGGTAGCGGGGGAGGGGCCGCAGATACGCAGTATTTT.

This clone was counted a few times. Other DNA sequences in the sample encode the same CDR3. The gene calls are TRBV5-1 and TRBJ2-3, with 7 bases that match TRBD1. Germline loops: CDR1 SGHRS, CDR2 YFSETQ. The CDR3 covers 16 residues. J lost 4 bases, V lost 0 bases, and 8 bases had no gene match. CDR3 DNA: TGCGCCAGCAGCTTGGGCTCAACAACAGGGGCAGATACGCAGTATTTT. This sequence encodes CASSLGSTTGADTQYF.

V usage is TRBV6-2 or TRBV6-3 and J usage is TRBJ1-1, with 9 bases identical to TRBD1. The CDR3 sequence is 16 residues long. Germline V gene data show CDR1 as MNHEY and CDR2 as SVGEGT. The ends lost 5 bases at V and 7 bases at J; junction bases unmatched: 14. The CDR3 bases are TGTGCCAGCAGTCGTCCCGGGACAGGGCTTTGGGATGAAGCTTTCTTT. It yields the protein CASSRPGTGLWDEAFF.

The V call is TRBV7-9, the J call TRBJ2-2, with a tentative D call TRBD2 (5 bases). The V and J ends lost 0 bases and 6 bases respectively, with 17 bases between them. CDR3 length equals 17 residues. Germline values: CDR1 SEHNR, CDR2 FQNEAQ (reference sequence). As DNA, the CDR3 is TGTGCCAGCAGCTTAGCCAAACTAGGAGGAAGAGCCGGGGAGCTGTTTTTT. Translation: CASSLAKLGGRAGELFF. Based on the CDR3 plus reference TRBV7-9 and TRBJ2-2, the full variable domain is DTGVSQNPRHKITKRGQNVTFRCDPISEHNRLYWYRQTLGQGPEFLTYFQNEAQLEKSRLLSDRFSAERPKGSFSTLEIQRTEQGDSAMYLCASSLAKLGGRAGELFFGEGSRLTVL.

The rearrangement links TRBV6-6 to TRBJ2-2; TRBD1 aligns across 8 bases. The CDR3 spans 15 residues. The germline V gene encodes CDR1 MNHNY and CDR2 SVGAGI (reference sequence). J lost 8 bases, V lost 2 bases, and 7 bases had no gene match. For the CDR3, the DNA is TGTGCCAGCAGTTACCAGGGGGCCAGCATTGGGGAGCTGTTTTTT. Translating gives CASSYQGASIGELFF.

This chain uses TRBV3-1 (or the pseudogene TRBV3-2) with TRBJ2-3, with a weak D call TRBD2 (5 bases). V was cut by 2 bases and J by 0 bases, with 18 bases left in between. Per the germline V gene, CDR1 is LGHDT and CDR2 is YNNKEL (reference sequence). The CDR3 sequence is 18 residues long. CDR3 DNA sequence: TGTGCCAGCAGCCAATATCCCGATCCGGGGTTGAGCACAGATACGCAGTATTTT. Residues: CASSQYPDPGLSTDTQYF.

The gene calls are TRBV4-2 and TRBJ2-1; 11 bases fit TRBD2. The V segment lost 2 bases and the J segment 0 bases; nucleotides outside the gene matches: 6. This CDR3 spans 18 amino acids. Germline V gives CDR1 LGHNA, CDR2 YNFKEQ. Here the CDR3 reads CASSQSGSGRASYNEQFF. DNA of the CDR3: TGTGCCAGCAGCCAATCCGGTAGCGGGAGGGCCTCCTACAATGAGCAGTTCTTC.

The chain combines TRBV20-1 with TRBJ1-1; weak D call: TRBD1 (5 bases). The CDR3 has 14 residues. V dropped 3 bases and J dropped 1 base, with 12 bases sitting between them. The germline V gene encodes CDR1 DFQATT and CDR2 SNEGSKA (reference sequence). The CDR3 loop is CSASLGPKNTEAFF. The CDR3 DNA follows: TGCAGTGCTAGTTTGGGGCCAAAGAACACTGAAGCTTTCTTT.

The V and J genes are TRBV9 and TRBJ2-7; maybe TRBD1 (6 bases). The CDR3 totals 12 residues. V was trimmed by 4 bases and J by 6 bases, leaving 11 bases between them. CDR1 and CDR2 from the germline V gene are SGDLS and YYNGEE. CDR3 protein: CASSPGQREQYF. The CDR3, as DNA: TGTGCCAGCAGCCCCGGACAGCGCGAGCAGTACTTC.

The V gene is TRBV18, the J gene TRBJ1-1, with D tentatively TRBD1 (5 bases). CDR3 length equals 15 residues. V was shortened by 6 bases and J by 0 bases, with 14 bases between the two germline ends. CDR1 and CDR2 from the germline V gene are KGHSH and LQKENI. As DNA, the CDR3 is TGTGCCAGCTCTCGCGACAGTCTCATGAACACTGAAGCTTTCTTT. Its translation: CASSRDSLMNTEAFF. Complete variable domain (other parts from reference TRBV18 and TRBJ1-1): NAGVMQNPRHLVRRRGQEARLRCSPMKGHSHVYWYRQLPEEGLKFMVYLQKENIIDESGMPKERFSAEFPKEGPSILRIQQVVRGDSAAYFCASSRDSLMNTEAFFGQGTRLTVV.

This chain links TRBV11-2 with TRBJ2-3; possible D gene TRBD1, 6 bases. CDR3 length: 14 amino acids. CDR1 and CDR2 (germline): SGHAT, FQNNGV. V lost 5 bases, J lost 1 base, and 10 bases lay in between. The CDR3 DNA reads as TGTGCCAGCAGCCCCGGACAGCGCACAGATACGCAGTATTTT. This sequence encodes CASSPGQRTDTQYF.